This TCR beta chain was captured by sequencing in a study of T cell responses to AZD1222 COVID-19 vaccine. About this clone itself: Its antigen is still unknown.

Sequencing was performed with immunoSEQ multiplex PCR; in TCRdb, only in-frame clones are kept and a portion is missing. Of more than 100,000 clones in the sample, 70% to 90% are singletons; the top ten hold 7.9%. V was pared by 4 bases and J by 7 bases, with 7 bases of the junction left unmatched. CDR3 size: 15 residues. Germline CDR1 SGHNT, CDR2 YYREEE (reference sequence). General study findings and limits: The peak T cell response came first, and repertoires were sampled only after it. Targets within unmutated variant regions were reportedly found for nearly half of spike-specific TCRs. Clonal diversity was possibly underestimated; the donors were predominantly white British and more often female. The study found Spike-specific TCR breadth and depth rose after two AZD1222 doses.

The sequence was obtained from an adult who received the MenACWY meningococcal vaccine as a control. This sample comprised peripheral blood, obtained 28 days after the second dose of the MenACWY control vaccine. The chain uses TRBV5-4 and TRBJ2-5; 13 nucleotides align to TRBD2. In DNA, the CDR3 is TGTGCCAGCAGCCCTAGGACTAGCGGGGGTGTGACCCAGTACTTC. As protein: CASSPRTSGGVTQYF.